These 22 T cell receptor beta chains were all obtained from the same sample, sequenced in a study of shared clonotypes between healthy human individuals. Generated by immunoSEQ multiplex PCR, the TCRdb table keeps only in-frame clones and is missing some. The table records about 2.4 million clones, under 95% of them present only once. The sequencing input was naive CD4+ T cells from PBMCs. Documented subset: CD45RA+ positively selected. These receptors came from a man aged 18 to 29 in good health. Some clones in this sample may be carry-over from other donors' samples.

The chain links TRBV25-1 to TRBJ2-1; 9 positions agree with TRBD2. V lost 1 base, J lost 7 bases, and 8 bases stayed unmatched. Looked up from germline, CDR1 is MGHDK and CDR2 is SYGVNS. The CDR3 has 16 residues. In nucleotides, the CDR3 is TGTGCCAGCAGTGAATCGGGTAGCGGGAGTGGAAATGAGCAGTTCTTC. Translation gives CASSESGSGSGNEQFF.

The chain is built from TRBV28 and TRBJ2-7; 9 nucleotides align to TRBD1. This CDR3 comprises 15 residues. Germline values: CDR1 MDHEN, CDR2 SYDVKM. Trimming cost V 7 bases and J 2 bases; bases outside gene matches: 9. The CDR3 bases are TGTGCCAGCACCCGGGGAGGACAGGGGACCTACGAGCAGTACTTC. Translating it yields CASTRGGQGTYEQYF.

This sequence joins TRBV6-4 and TRBJ2-3; perhaps D is TRBD1 or TRBD2 (5 bases each). Germline V lookup: CDR1 MRHNA, CDR2 SNTAGT. The CDR3 runs to 17 residues. Between the trimmed V and J ends, which lost 3 bases and 0 bases, there was a span of 16 bases. The CDR3 here is CASSDYPGPISTDTQYF. The DNA of the CDR3 is TGTGCCAGCAGTGATTACCCGGGACCGATTAGCACAGATACGCAGTATTTT.

This sequence joins TRBV28 and TRBJ1-3; D is undetermined. With 5 bases removed from V and 0 bases from J, the gap between germline ends came to 14 bases. Germline-derived CDR1 and CDR2 are MDHEN and SYDVKM. The CDR3 spans 16 residues. DNA of the CDR3: TGTGCCAGCAGTCCCCCCGTGGGGAGCTCTGGAAACACCATATATTTT. Translation gives CASSPPVGSSGNTIYF.

DNA of the CDR3: TGTGCCAGCAGCCAAACAGGGGGGGACACTGAAGCTTTCTTT. Amino acids: CASSQTGGDTEAFF. The rearrangement joins TRBV11-2 to TRBJ1-1; TRBD1 matches at 8 bases. Germline V gene sequence: CDR1 SGHAT, CDR2 FQNNGV. V lost 5 bases to trimming and J lost 3 bases; unmatched junction nucleotides: 5. There are 14 residues in the CDR3.

This rearrangement joins TRBV28 to TRBJ2-6; no reliable D call. The length of the CDR3 is 14 residues. Germline V gene data show CDR1 as MDHEN and CDR2 as SYDVKM. V dropped 8 bases and J dropped 8 bases, with 16 bases sitting between them. The CDR3 sequence is CASLPFQAPNVLTF. The CDR3 DNA sequence: TGTGCCAGCCTCCCTTTCCAGGCACCCAACGTCCTGACTTTC.

The chain has TRBV21-1 and TRBJ1-2. TRBV21-1 is listed as a pseudogene. The CDR3 totals 14 residues. The CDR3 region has the DNA TGTGCCAGCAGCAATCGGGTATGGAACTATGGCTACACCTTC. It codes for CASSNRVWNYGYTF.

The chain employs TRBV30 and TRBJ1-2, with TRBD1 matching 7 bases. The J segment lost 8 bases and the V segment lost 8 bases, leaving 14 bases of the junction unmatched. The CDR3 totals 13 residues. CDR1 GTSNPN and CDR2 SVGIG come from the germline V gene (reference sequence). The CDR3 protein is CAGTTGTVGGYTF. The CDR3 bases are TGTGCCGGGACGACCGGGACAGTCGGCGGCTACACCTTC.

V is TRBV9 and J is TRBJ2-6, with a possible D match to TRBD2 (5 bases). The V end was cut by 1 base, the J end by 2 bases, with 10 bases between. The CDR3 consists of 16 residues. The germline V gene has CDR1 SGDLS and CDR2 YYNGEE. The CDR3 bases are TGTGCCAGCAGCGTATCCCGAGGGACTGGGGCCAACGTCCTGACTTTC. Encoded protein: CASSVSRGTGANVLTF.

This sequence joins TRBV5-4 and TRBJ2-2, with D perhaps TRBD1 or TRBD2 (5 bases each). Trimming stripped 1 base from V and 0 bases from J, with 13 bases between. The V gene's germline CDR1 is SGHNT and CDR2 YYREEE (reference sequence). CDR3 length: 17 residues. The CDR3 coding sequence is TGTGCCAGCAGCTTGAAGGCAGGGAGATCGAACACCGGGGAGCTGTTTTTT. It is translated as CASSLKAGRSNTGELFF.

This clone is a singleton in its sample. The DNA of the CDR3 is TGTGCCAGCAGCTTAATCGCTGGTTGGGAGACCCAGTACTTC. This gives the protein CASSLIAGWETQYF. The chain links TRBV7-3 to TRBJ2-5; D remains ambiguous. This CDR3 comprises 14 residues. Germline lookup yields CDR1 SGHTA and CDR2 FQGTGA. Between the trimmed V and J ends, which lost 1 base and 5 bases, there was a span of 11 bases.

The chain has TRBV5-1 and TRBJ2-7; 8 bases line up with TRBD1. This CDR3 has 14 residues. J was trimmed by 3 bases and V by 4 bases; bases with no gene match: 6. Germline V CDR1 and CDR2: SGHRS, YFSETQ. DNA for the CDR3: TGCGCCAGCAGCCCGATGACAGGGGACTACGAGCAGTACTTC. As protein: CASSPMTGDYEQYF. Looking up the rest from reference TRBV5-1 and TRBJ2-7 gives the full variable domain: KAGVTQTPRYLIKTRGQQVTLSCSPISGHRSVSWYQQTPGQGLQFLFEYFSETQRNKGNFPGRFSGRQFSNSRSEMNVSTLELGDSALYLCASSPMTGDYEQYFGPGTRLTVT.

Worth noting for this clone: The same CDR3 also results from other DNA sequences found in this sample. The chain joins TRBV28 to TRBJ2-7; TRBD1 aligns across 7 bases. This CDR3 region has 15 residues. Unmatched junction bases numbered 7, after V lost 5 bases and J lost 0 bases. The germline CDR1 and CDR2 sequences are MDHEN and SYDVKM. The CDR3, as DNA: TGTGCCAGCAGTGGGCCTGGGACAGCCTCCTACGAGCAGTACTTC. This translates into CASSGPGTASYEQYF.

The rearrangement uses TRBV28 and TRBJ2-7; 8 bases map to TRBD1. Germline V lookup: CDR1 MDHEN, CDR2 SYDVKM. The junction had 8 bases not matched to a gene; V was cut back by 7 bases and J by 0 bases. The CDR3 is made up of 15 amino acids. Here the CDR3 DNA reads TGTGCCAGCATCTCGGGACAGGTAGCCTCCTACGAGCAGTACTTC. Its protein product is CASISGQVASYEQYF.

The chain joins TRBV28 to TRBJ2-4; 14 bases align to TRBD2. This CDR3 spans 15 amino acids. The trim removed 8 bases at V and 3 bases at J, leaving 3 bases unmatched. Germline CDR1 is MDHEN and CDR2 is SYDVKM. DNA for the CDR3: TGTGCCAGCGGCGGACTAGCGGGGGGCAAAAACATTCAGTACTTC. Protein product: CASGGLAGGKNIQYF.

This chain connects TRBV6-5 to TRBJ2-1, with D unclear. Germline loops: CDR1 MNHEY, CDR2 SVGAGI. V dropped 6 bases and J dropped 0 bases, with 12 bases sitting between them. The CDR3 is 15 residues long. CDR3 bases: TGTGCCAGCAGCCCTCTCGCATACTCCTACAATGAGCAGTTCTTC. Translation: CASSPLAYSYNEQFF.

The chain links TRBV29-1 to TRBJ2-5; D gene unclear. Trimming removed 4 bases from V and 2 bases from J, with 11 bases in between. Germline V lookup: CDR1 SQVTM, CDR2 ANQGSEA. The CDR3 consists of 13 residues. CDR3 sequence: CSVAFRPQETQYF. The CDR3 nucleotides read TGCAGCGTTGCTTTTCGGCCTCAAGAGACCCAGTACTTC.

The V gene is TRBV25-1, the J gene TRBJ2-3; the match to TRBD1 covers 11 bases. The CDR3 has 17 amino acids. The junction had 8 bases not matched to a gene; V was cut back by 2 bases and J by 4 bases. Germline V gene sequence: CDR1 MGHDK, CDR2 SYGVNS. The CDR3 DNA reads TGTGCCAGCAGTGAACCGGACCGGGACAGGGGGTCAGATACGCAGTATTTT. Amino acids: CASSEPDRDRGSDTQYF.

The chain combines TRBV5-1 with TRBJ1-1; 8 bases line up with TRBD1. This CDR3 region has 15 residues. With V trimmed by 6 bases and J by 3 bases, 10 bases remained unmatched. Germline V lookup: CDR1 SGHRS, CDR2 YFSETQ. CDR3 nucleotide sequence: TGCGCCAGCACCCGGGGCGGGGGACAGGACACTGAAGCTTTCTTT. Its protein product is CASTRGGGQDTEAFF.

The V and J genes are TRBV5-6 and TRBJ2-3, with D unclear. CDR3 size: 13 residues. Germline CDR1 SGHDT, CDR2 YYEEEE. The V and J ends lost 6 bases and 7 bases respectively, with 15 bases between them. Here the CDR3 DNA reads TGTGCCAGCACCTCAATGGGATCCTATACGCAGTATTTT. This encodes CASTSMGSYTQYF.

DNA for the CDR3: TGTGCCAGCAGCTTATCCGGGACATCGAACACCGGGGAGCTGTTTTTT. Translating it yields CASSLSGTSNTGELFF. This sequence joins TRBV5-8 and TRBJ2-2, with D maybe TRBD1 (6 bases). The V and J ends lost 2 bases and 0 bases respectively, with 11 bases between them. CDR3 length: 16 amino acids. Germline V gene lookup returns CDR1 SGHTS and CDR2 YDEGEE.

This rearrangement joins TRBV5-1 to TRBJ2-7; 9 nucleotides line up with TRBD1. Germline loops: CDR1 SGHRS, CDR2 YFSETQ. CDR3 length: 15 residues. Trimming removed 4 bases from V and 5 bases from J; junction bases left unmatched: 10. In DNA form, the CDR3 reads TGCGCCAGCAGCCCGGGCGGGACAGGGAGCAACGAGCAGTACTTC. As protein: CASSPGGTGSNEQYF.